The 10 T cell receptor beta chains below were found in one sample sequenced in a study of cytomegalovirus exposure and HLA in healthy donors. The PCR employed 60 Vbeta primers together with 13 Jbeta primers. Profiling relied on immunoSEQ multiplex PCR, and the TCRdb table lists in-frame clones only, not all of them. This table has about 120,000 clones, 15% appearing once. Sequenced input: PBMCs. These receptors originate from a woman younger than 30 in good health and CMV-seronegative.

This sequence joins TRBV7-9 and TRBJ2-2; D is ambiguous. Germline V gene data show CDR1 as SEHNR and CDR2 as FQNEAQ (reference sequence). The CDR3 runs 15 residues. V was shortened by 4 bases and J by 2 bases, with 11 bases between the two germline ends. The DNA of the CDR3 is TGTGCCAGCAGCTCAATAGTAAGAAACACCGGGGAGCTGTTTTTT. Its protein product is CASSSIVRNTGELFF.

V gene TRBV6-1 combines with J gene TRBJ2-1; 8 bases map to TRBD2. Germline V gives CDR1 MNHNS, CDR2 SASEGT. This CDR3 is 14 amino acids long. V lost 6 bases and J lost 1; bases outside the gene matches: 2. CDR3 loop: CASSVAGSYNEQFF. Here the CDR3 DNA reads TGTGCCAGCAGCGTAGCGGGATCCTACAATGAGCAGTTCTTC.

The chain couples TRBV4-2 to TRBJ2-1; 15 bases align to TRBD2. Germline CDR1 and CDR2: LGHNA and YNFKEQ. The V gene end was trimmed by 3 bases and the J gene end by 9 bases; junction bases not matched to a gene: 9. There are 17 residues in the CDR3. This CDR3 reads CASSQLGTSGGRSEQFF. CDR3 DNA sequence: TGTGCCAGCAGCCAGCTGGGGACTAGCGGGGGGAGGAGTGAGCAGTTCTTC.

This clone was counted a few times. V is TRBV7-3 and J is TRBJ1-1; possibly TRBD1 for D (5 bases). The V gene's germline CDR1 is SGHTA and CDR2 FQGTGA. Deletions cut 5 bases from V and 2 bases from J, with 9 bases between. This CDR3 spans 13 amino acids. The CDR3: CASSPTANTEAFF. CDR3 nucleotide sequence: TGTGCCAGCAGCCCGACAGCTAACACTGAAGCTTTCTTT.

A note on this clone: At one end the junction does not follow the germline gene, possibly because of a read error. The V call is TRBV29-1, the J call TRBJ1-2; no clear D gene. From germline, CDR1 is SQVTM and CDR2 ANQGSEA. The CDR3 totals 11 residues. The CDR3 DNA sequence: TGCAGCGTGGAAGACGGTTACGGCTACACCTTC. It codes for CSVEDGYGYTF.

The CDR3 region is CASSPGQGLTEAFF. CDR3 nucleotide sequence: TGTGCCAGCAGCCCGGGACAGGGATTGACTGAAGCTTTCTTT. The chain links TRBV9 to TRBJ1-1, with TRBD1 matching 9 bases. Per the germline V gene, CDR1 is SGDLS and CDR2 is YYNGEE. The V and J ends lost 4 bases and 5 bases, in that order; junction bases with no gene match: 6. This CDR3 spans 14 amino acids.

This clone showed up just a few times. The rearrangement joins TRBV19 to TRBJ1-2; D not resolved. Per the germline V gene, CDR1 is LNHDA and CDR2 is SQIVND (reference sequence). Between the trimmed V and J ends, which lost 5 bases and 0 bases, there was a span of 16 bases. The CDR3 consists of 16 residues. Here the CDR3 reads CASSVRSSLANYGYTF. For the CDR3, the DNA is TGTGCCAGTAGTGTGAGGTCATCGTTAGCTAACTATGGCTACACCTTC.

This clone was seen a few times. The rearrangement joins TRBV5-1 to TRBJ2-2, with 9 bases that match TRBD1. CDR3 length equals 16 residues. With 3 bases clipped from V and 1 base from J, the junction kept 4 bases outside the gene matches. Germline CDR1 is SGHRS and CDR2 is YFSETQ. The CDR3: CASSYEGQGNTGELFF. CDR3 bases: TGCGCCAGCAGCTACGAGGGACAGGGGAACACCGGGGAGCTGTTTTTT.

The rearrangement uses TRBV11-1 and TRBJ2-7; 11 bases are a match to TRBD2. This CDR3 has 14 residues. With 5 bases clipped from V and 4 bases from J, the junction kept 4 bases outside the gene matches. The V gene's germline CDR1 is SGHAT and CDR2 FQDESV (reference sequence). CDR3 DNA: TGTGCCAGCAGCCGACTAGCGGGAAGGTACGAGCAGTACTTC. This translates into CASSRLAGRYEQYF. Using reference TRBV11-1 and TRBJ2-7 for the parts outside the CDR3, the full variable domain is EAEVAQSPRYKITEKSQAVAFWCDPISGHATLYWYRQILGQGPELLVQFQDESVVDDSQLPKDRFSAERLKGVDSTLKIQPAELGDSAMYLCASSRLAGRYEQYFGPGTRLTVT.

In this sample, this clone turned up a few times. At the DNA level, this CDR3 is encoded by other sequences in the same sample as well. The gene calls are TRBV30 and TRBJ1-6; D is ambiguous. Trimming cost V 0 bases and J 11 bases, with 20 bases left between them. The germline V gene has CDR1 GTSNPN and CDR2 SVGIG (reference sequence). The CDR3 has 16 residues. DNA of the CDR3: TGTGCCTGGAGTGTACTAGCGGGGTCACGTGGGGCACCCCTCCACTTT. This encodes CAWSVLAGSRGAPLHF.